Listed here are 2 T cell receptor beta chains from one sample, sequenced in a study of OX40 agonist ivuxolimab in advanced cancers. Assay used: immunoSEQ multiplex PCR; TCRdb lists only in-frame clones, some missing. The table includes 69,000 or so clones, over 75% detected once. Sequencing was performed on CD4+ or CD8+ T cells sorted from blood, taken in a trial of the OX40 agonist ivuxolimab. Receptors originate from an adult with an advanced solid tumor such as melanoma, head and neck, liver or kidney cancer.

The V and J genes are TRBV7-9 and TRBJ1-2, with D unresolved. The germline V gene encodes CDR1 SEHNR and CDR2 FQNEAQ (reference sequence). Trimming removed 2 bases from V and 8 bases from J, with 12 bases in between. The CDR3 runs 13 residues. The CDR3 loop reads CASSLTQVSGYTF. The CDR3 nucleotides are TGTGCCAGCAGCTTAACTCAGGTCTCAGGCTACACCTTC.

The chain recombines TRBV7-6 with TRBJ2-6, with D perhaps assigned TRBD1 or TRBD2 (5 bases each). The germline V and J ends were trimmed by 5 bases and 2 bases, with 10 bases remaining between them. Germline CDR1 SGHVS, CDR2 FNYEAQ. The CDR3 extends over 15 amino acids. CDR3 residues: CASSLQGAGANVLTF. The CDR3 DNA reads TGTGCCAGCAGCCTTCAGGGAGCTGGGGCCAACGTCCTGACTTTC.